This T cell receptor (beta chain) was recorded in a study of blood T cell repertoires in COVID-19. This clone has only a few counts. Germline assignment: CDR1 SGHTA and CDR2 FQGNSA. V dropped 6 bases and J dropped 0 bases, with 3 bases sitting between them. This CDR3 is built from 12 residues. Using immunoSEQ multiplex PCR, the repertoire was profiled, and TCRdb retains in-frame clones only, with some absent. The sample gives roughly 140,000 clones, 75% to 85% of which show up once; approximately 3.5% is in the top ten. The V call is TRBV7-2, the J call TRBJ1-3, with D uncertain. This receptor was identified in a man between 65 and 85 years old who had recovered from COVID-19. The sequenced sample was peripheral blood. Here the CDR3 DNA reads TGTGCCAGCAGGGCCTCTGGAAACACCATATATTTT. It specifies CASRASGNTIYF.